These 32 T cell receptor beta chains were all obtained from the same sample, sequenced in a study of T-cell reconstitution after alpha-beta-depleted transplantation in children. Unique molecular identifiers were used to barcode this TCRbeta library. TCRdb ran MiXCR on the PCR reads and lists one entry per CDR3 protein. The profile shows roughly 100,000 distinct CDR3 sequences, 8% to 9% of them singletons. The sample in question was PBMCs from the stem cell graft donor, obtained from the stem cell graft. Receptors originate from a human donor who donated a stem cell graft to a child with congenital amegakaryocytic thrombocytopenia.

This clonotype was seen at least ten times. Written as DNA, the CDR3 is TGTGCCAGCAGCCACGACGGGACGGTCATTGGCTACACCTTC. Protein product: CASSHDGTVIGYTF. V and J are TRBV7-6 and TRBJ1-2; a weak D match, TRBD1 (5 bases). The CDR3 length is 14 residues. The germline V and J ends were trimmed by 5 bases and 7 bases, with 17 bases remaining between them. The germline gives CDR1 SGHVS, CDR2 FNYEAQ. Complete variable domain (other parts from reference TRBV7-6 and TRBJ1-2): GAGVSQSPRYKVTKRGQDVALRCDPISGHVSLYWYRQALGQGPEFLTYFNYEAQQDKSGLPNDRFSAERPEGSISTLTIQRTEQRDSAMYRCASSHDGTVIGYTFGSGTRLTVV.

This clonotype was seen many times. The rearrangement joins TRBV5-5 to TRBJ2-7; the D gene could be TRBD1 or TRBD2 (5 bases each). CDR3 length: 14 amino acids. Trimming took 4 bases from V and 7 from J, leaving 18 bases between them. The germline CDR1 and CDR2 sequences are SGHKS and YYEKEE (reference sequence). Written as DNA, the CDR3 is TGTGCCAGCAGCCTCGGGATATTAGAGGGGGAGCAGTACTTC. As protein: CASSLGILEGEQYF.

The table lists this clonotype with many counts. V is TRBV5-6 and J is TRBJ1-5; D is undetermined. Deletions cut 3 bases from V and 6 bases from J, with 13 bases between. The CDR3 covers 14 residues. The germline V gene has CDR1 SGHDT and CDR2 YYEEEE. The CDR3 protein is CASSSAGLIQPQHF. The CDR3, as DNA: TGTGCCAGCAGCTCGGCGGGGTTAATTCAGCCCCAGCATTTT.

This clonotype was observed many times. The CDR3 nucleotides are TGTGCCAGCTCACCACAGACGTCGGGGGGCTACACCTTC. Its protein product is CASSPQTSGGYTF. The V and J genes are TRBV18 and TRBJ1-2, with D unclear. CDR3 size: 13 residues. Trimming took off 1 base at V and 8 bases at J, with 11 bases between the two ends. Germline V gene sequence: CDR1 KGHSH, CDR2 LQKENI.

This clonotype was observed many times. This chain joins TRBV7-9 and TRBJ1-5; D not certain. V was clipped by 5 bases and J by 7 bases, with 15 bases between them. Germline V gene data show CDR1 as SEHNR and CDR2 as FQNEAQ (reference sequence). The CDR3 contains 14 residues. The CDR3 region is CASSNTRVEQPQHF. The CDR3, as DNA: TGTGCCAGCAGCAATACCCGGGTAGAGCAGCCCCAGCATTTT.

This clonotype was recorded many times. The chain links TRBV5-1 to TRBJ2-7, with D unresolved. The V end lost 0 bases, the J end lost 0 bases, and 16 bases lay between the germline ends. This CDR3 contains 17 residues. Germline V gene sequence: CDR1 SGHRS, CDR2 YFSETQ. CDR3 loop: CASSLDSFLEGSYEQYF. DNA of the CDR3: TGCGCCAGCAGCTTGGACAGTTTTCTAGAAGGCTCCTACGAGCAGTACTTC. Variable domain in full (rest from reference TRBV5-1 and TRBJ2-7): KAGVTQTPRYLIKTRGQQVTLSCSPISGHRSVSWYQQTPGQGLQFLFEYFSETQRNKGNFPGRFSGRQFSNSRSEMNVSTLELGDSALYLCASSLDSFLEGSYEQYFGPGTRLTVT.

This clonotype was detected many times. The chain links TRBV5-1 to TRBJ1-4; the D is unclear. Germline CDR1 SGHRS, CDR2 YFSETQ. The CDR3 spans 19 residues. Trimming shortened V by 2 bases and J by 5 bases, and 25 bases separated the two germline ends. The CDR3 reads CASSFRTAPIQLLNEKLFF. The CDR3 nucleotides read TGCGCCAGCAGCTTTCGGACGGCGCCCATCCAGTTGCTGAATGAAAAACTGTTTTTT.

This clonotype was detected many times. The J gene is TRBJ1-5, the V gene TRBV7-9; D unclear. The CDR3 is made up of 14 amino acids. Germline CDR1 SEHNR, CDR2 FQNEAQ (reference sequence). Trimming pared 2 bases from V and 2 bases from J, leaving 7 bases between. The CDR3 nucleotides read TGTGCCAGCAGCTTAAGTACCGGCAATCAGCCCCAGCATTTT. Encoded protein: CASSLSTGNQPQHF.

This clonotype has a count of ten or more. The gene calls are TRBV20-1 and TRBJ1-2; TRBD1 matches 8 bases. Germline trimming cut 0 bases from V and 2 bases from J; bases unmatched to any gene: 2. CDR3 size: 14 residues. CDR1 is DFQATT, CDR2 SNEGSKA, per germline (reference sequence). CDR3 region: CSAREGQANYGYTF. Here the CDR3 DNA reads TGCAGTGCTAGAGAGGGACAGGCGAACTATGGCTACACCTTC.

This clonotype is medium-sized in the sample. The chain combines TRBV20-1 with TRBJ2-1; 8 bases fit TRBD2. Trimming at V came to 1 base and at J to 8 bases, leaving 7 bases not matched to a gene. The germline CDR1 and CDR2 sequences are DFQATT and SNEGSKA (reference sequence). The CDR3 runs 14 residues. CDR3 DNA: TGCAGTGCTAGAGCACCGGGACTAGGGGATGAGCAGTTCTTC. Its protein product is CSARAPGLGDEQFF.

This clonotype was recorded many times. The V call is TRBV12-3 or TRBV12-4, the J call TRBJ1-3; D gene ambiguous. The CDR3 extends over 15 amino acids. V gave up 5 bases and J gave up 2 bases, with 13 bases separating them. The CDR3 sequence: CASSQSAGPGNTIYF. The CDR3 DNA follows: TGTGCCAGCAGTCAGTCCGCAGGTCCTGGAAACACCATATATTTT.

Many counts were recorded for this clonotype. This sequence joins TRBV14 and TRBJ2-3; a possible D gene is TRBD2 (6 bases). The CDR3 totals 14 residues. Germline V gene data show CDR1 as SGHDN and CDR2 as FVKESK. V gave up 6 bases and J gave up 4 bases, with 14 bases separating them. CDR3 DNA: TGTGCCAGCAGTCGGGAGAGGGGCGCAGATACGCAGTATTTT. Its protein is CASSRERGADTQYF.

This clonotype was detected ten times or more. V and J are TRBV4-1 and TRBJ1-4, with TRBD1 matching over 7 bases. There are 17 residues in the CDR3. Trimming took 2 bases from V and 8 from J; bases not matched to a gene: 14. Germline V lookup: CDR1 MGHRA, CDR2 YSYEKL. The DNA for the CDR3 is TGCGCCAGCAGCCAACGAGGGGGCAATCCCCGGGCCGAAAAACTGTTTTTT. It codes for CASSQRGGNPRAEKLFF.

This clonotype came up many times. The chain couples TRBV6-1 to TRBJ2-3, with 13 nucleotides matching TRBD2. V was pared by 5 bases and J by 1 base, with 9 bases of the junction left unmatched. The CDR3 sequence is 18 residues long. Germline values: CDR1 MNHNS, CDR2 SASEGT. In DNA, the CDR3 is TGTGCCAGCAGTCGGCCGACTAGCGGGGGGCCACGCACAGATACGCAGTATTTT. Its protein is CASSRPTSGGPRTDTQYF.

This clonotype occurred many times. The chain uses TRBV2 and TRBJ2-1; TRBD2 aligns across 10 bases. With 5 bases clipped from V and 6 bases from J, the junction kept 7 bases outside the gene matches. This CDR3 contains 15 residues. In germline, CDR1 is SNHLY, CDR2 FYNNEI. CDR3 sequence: CASSPLAGIGNEQFF. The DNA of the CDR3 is TGTGCCAGCAGTCCACTAGCGGGAATCGGCAATGAGCAGTTCTTC.

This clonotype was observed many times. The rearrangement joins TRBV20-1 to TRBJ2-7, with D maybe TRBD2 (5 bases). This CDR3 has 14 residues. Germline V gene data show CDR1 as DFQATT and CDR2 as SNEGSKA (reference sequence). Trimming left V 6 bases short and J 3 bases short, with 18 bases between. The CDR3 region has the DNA TGCAGTGCCGCCTTAGGACCCGGGAACTACGAGCAGTACTTC. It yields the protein CSAALGPGNYEQYF.

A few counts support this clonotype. DNA of the CDR3: TGCAGCGCCCTCCGGACAGCTAACTATGGCTACACCTTC. Translated, it gives CSALRTANYGYTF. The rearrangement uses TRBV29-1 and TRBJ1-2; TRBD1 might be the D (6 bases). This CDR3 is 13 amino acids long. Trimming stripped 7 bases from V and 0 bases from J, with 12 bases between. Germline V CDR1 and CDR2: SQVTM, ANQGSEA.

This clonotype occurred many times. CDR3 nucleotides: TGTGCCAGCAGTTTCATGGGCCCCGAGCGGGTTACCTCCTACAATGAGCAGTTCTTC. It codes for CASSFMGPERVTSYNEQFF. The V gene is TRBV12-3 or TRBV12-4, the J gene TRBJ2-1, with a tentative D call TRBD2 (6 bases). CDR3 length equals 19 residues. Trimming cost V 3 bases and J 0 bases, with 21 bases left between them.

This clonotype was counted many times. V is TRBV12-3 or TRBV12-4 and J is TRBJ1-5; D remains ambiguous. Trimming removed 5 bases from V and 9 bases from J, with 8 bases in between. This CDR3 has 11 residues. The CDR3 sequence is CASSRKGPQHF. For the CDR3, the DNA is TGTGCCAGCAGTCGGAAGGGGCCCCAGCATTTT.

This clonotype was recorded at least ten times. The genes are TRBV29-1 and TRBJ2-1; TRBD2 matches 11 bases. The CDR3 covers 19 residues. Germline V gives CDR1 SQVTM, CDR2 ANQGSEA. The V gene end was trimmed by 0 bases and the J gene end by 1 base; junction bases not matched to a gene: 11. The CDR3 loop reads CSVEDFIVAGGPSYNEQFF. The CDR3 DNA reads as TGCAGCGTTGAAGATTTCATTGTAGCGGGGGGGCCATCCTACAATGAGCAGTTCTTC.

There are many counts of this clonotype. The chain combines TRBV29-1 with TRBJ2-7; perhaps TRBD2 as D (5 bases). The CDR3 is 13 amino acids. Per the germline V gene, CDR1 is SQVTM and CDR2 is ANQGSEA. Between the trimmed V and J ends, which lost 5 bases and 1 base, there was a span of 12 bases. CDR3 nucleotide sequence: TGCAGCGTTTATTCCGGGGATTCCTACGAGCAGTACTTC. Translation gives CSVYSGDSYEQYF.

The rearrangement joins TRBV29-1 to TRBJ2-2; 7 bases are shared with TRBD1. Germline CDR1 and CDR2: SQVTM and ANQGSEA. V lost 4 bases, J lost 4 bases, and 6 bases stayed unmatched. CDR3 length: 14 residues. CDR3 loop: CSVGYRGATGELFF. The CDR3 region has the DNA TGCAGCGTTGGGTACAGGGGTGCCACCGGGGAGCTGTTTTTT.

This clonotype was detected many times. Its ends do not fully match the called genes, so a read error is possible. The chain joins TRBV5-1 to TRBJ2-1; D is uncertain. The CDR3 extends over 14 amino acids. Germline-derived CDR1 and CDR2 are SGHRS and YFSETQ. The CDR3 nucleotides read TGCGCCAGCAACTTGGCACTTACAAGTACTGAGCAGTTCTTC. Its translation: CASNLALTSTEQFF.

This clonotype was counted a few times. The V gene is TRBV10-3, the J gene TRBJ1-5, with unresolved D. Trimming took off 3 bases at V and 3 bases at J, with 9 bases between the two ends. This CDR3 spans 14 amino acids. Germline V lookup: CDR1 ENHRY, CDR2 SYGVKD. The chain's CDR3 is CAISEGRNNQPQHF. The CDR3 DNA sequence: TGTGCCATCAGTGAAGGTCGAAACAATCAGCCCCAGCATTTT.

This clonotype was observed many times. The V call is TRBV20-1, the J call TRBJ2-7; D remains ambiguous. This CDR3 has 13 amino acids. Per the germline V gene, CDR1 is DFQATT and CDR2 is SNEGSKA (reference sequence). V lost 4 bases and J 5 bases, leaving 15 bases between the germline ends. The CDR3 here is CSAMIAKAHEQYF. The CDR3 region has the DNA TGCAGTGCTATGATAGCTAAGGCCCACGAGCAGTACTTC.

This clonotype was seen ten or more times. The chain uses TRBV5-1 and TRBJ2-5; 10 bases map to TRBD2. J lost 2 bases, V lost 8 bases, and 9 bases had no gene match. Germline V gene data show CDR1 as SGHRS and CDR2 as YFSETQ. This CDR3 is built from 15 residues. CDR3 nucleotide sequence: TGCGCCAGTTCAGCGGGAGGGCCGAGGCAAGAGACCCAGTACTTC. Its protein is CASSAGGPRQETQYF. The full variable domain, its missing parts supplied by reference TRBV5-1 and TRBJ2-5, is KAGVTQTPRYLIKTRGQQVTLSCSPISGHRSVSWYQQTPGQGLQFLFEYFSETQRNKGNFPGRFSGRQFSNSRSEMNVSTLELGDSALYLCASSAGGPRQETQYFGPGTRLLVL.

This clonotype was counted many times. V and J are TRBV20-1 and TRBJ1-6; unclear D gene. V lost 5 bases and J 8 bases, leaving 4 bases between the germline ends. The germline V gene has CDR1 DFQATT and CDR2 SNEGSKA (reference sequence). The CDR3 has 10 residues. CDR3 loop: CSAQDSPLHF. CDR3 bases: TGCAGTGCTCAGGATTCACCCCTCCACTTT.

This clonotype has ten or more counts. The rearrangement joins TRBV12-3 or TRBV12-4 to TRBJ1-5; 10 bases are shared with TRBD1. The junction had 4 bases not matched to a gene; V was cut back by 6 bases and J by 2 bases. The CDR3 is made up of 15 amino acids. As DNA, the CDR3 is TGTGCCAGCAGCCCGACAGGGGGCGGCAATCAGCCCCAGCATTTT. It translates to CASSPTGGGNQPQHF.

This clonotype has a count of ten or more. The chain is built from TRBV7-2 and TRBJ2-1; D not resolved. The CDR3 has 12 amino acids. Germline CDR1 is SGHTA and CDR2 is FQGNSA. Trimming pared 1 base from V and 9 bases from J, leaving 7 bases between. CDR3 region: CASSLDLSEQFF. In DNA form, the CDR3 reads TGTGCCAGCAGCTTAGATCTGAGTGAGCAGTTCTTC. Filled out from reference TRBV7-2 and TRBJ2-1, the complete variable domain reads GAGVSQSPSNKVTEKGKDVELRCDPISGHTALYWYRQSLGQGLEFLIYFQGNSAPDKSGLPSDRFSAERTGGSVSTLTIQRTQQEDSAVYLCASSLDLSEQFFGPGTRLTVL.

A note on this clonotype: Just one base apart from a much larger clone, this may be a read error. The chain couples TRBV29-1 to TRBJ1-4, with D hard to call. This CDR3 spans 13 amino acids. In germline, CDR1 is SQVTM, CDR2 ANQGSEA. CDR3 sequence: CSVEDKIMETLFF. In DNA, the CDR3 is TGCAGCGTTGAAGACAAGATAATGGAAACACTGTTTTTT.

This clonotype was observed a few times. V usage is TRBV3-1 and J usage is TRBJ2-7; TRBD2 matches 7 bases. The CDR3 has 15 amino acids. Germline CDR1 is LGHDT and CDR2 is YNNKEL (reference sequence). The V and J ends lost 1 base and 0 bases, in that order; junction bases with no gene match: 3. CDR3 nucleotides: TGTGCCAGCAGCCAAGCCGGGACTAACTCCTACGAGCAGTACTTC. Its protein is CASSQAGTNSYEQYF.

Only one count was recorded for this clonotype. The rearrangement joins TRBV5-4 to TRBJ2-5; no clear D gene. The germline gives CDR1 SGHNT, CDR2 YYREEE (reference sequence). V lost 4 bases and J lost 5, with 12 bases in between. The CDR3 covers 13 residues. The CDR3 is CASSPAPWETQYF. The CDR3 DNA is TGTGCCAGCAGCCCAGCGCCATGGGAGACCCAGTACTTC. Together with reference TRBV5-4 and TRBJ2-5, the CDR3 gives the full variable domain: ETGVTQSPTHLIKTRGQQVTLRCSSQSGHNTVSWYQQALGQGPQFIFQYYREEENGRGNFPPRFSGLQFPNYSSELNVNALELDDSALYLCASSPAPWETQYFGPGTRLLVL.